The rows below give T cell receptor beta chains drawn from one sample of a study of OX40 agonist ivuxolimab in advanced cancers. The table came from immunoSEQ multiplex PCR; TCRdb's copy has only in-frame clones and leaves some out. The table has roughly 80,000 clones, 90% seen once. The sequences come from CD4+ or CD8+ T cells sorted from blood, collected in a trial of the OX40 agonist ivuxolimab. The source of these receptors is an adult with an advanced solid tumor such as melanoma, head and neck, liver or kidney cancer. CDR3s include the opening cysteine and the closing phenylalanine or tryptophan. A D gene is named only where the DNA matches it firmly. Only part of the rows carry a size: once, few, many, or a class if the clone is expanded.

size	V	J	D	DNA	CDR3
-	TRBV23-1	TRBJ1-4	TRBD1	TGCGCCAGCAGTCAACAACCACAGGGGATTAATGAAAAACTGTTTTTT	CASSQQPQGINEKLFF
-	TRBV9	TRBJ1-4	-	TGTGCCAGCAGCCCAGGTGACAGTGCAACTAATGAAAAACTGTTTTTT	CASSPGDSATNEKLFF
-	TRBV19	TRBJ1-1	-	TGTGCCAGTACCTCAGACCGGTTTACGAAGGCTTTCTTT	CASTSDRFTKAFF
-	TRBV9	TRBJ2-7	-	TGTGCCAGCAGCGGACAGTCTGCCTACGAGCAGTACTTC	CASSGQSAYEQYF
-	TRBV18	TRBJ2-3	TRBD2	TGTGCCAGCTCACCGACTAGCGATAGCGATACGCAGTATTTT	CASSPTSDSDTQYF
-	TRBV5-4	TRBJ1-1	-	TGTGCCAGCAGCTTGGAGCAGATCACTGAAGCTTTCTTT	CASSLEQITEAFF
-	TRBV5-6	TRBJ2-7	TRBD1	TGTGCCAGCAGCTCCTTACAGGGGGCCGAGCAGTACTTC	CASSSLQGAEQYF
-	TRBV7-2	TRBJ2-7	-	TGTGCCAGCGCTCGGGGGACACCCGATACCTACGAGCAGTACTTC	CASARGTPDTYEQYF
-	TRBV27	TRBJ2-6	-	TGTGCCAGCAGCCGTAACCAGATCTCTGGGGCCAACGTCCTGACTTTC	CASSRNQISGANVLTF
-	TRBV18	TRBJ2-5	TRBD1	TGTGCCAGCATTAGGACAGGGAGTCGGACCCAGTACTTC	CASIRTGSRTQYF
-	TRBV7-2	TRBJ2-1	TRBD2	TGTGCCAGCAGCAGGGGCGGCAGCGGGAGCTACAATGAGCAGTTCTTC	CASSRGGSGSYNEQFF
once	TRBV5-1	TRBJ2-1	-	TGCGCCAGCAGCCCGAACAGCGTACTCACCTACAATGAGCAGTTCTTC	CASSPNSVLTYNEQFF
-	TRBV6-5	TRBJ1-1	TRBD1	TGTGCCAGCAGTTCCGACAGGGATAAAGCTGAAGCTTTCTTT	CASSSDRDKAEAFF
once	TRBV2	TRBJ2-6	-	TGTGCCAGCAGTGAGATGTCTCCGGGGGCCAACGTCCTGACTTTC	CASSEMSPGANVLTF
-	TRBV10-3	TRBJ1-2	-	TGTGCCATCAGTGAGGGGGGACTCTATGGCTACACCTTC	CAISEGGLYGYTF
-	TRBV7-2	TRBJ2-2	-	TGTGCCAGCGCACGCGACGGTGGGGAGGAGCTGTTTTTT	CASARDGGEELFF
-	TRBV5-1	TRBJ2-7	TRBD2	TGCGCCAGCAGCTTTACTAGCGGGAGTTCCTACGAGCAGTACTTC	CASSFTSGSSYEQYF
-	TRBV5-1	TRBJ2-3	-	TGCGCCAGCAGCTTGTTCAGGGCCACAGATACGCAGTATTTT	CASSLFRATDTQYF
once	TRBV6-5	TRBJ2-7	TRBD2	TGTGCCAGCAGGCCTAGCGGGAGCTCCTACGAGCAGTACTTC	CASRPSGSSYEQYF
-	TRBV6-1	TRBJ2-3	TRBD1	TGTGCCAGCATACAGGGGGTCGGGGATACGCAGTATTTT	CASIQGVGDTQYF
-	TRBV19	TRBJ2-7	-	TGTGCCAGCCAAGGATTCGGGAACTCCTACGAGCAGTACTTC	CASQGFGNSYEQYF
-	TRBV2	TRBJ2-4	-	TGTGCCAGCAGTGTCGGTGCCTCAGCCAAAAACATTCAGTACTTC	CASSVGASAKNIQYF
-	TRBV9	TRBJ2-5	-	TGTGCCAGCAACCGGGGCCGATGGGTCGAGACCCAGTACTTC	CASNRGRWVETQYF
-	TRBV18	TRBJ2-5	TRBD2	TGTGCCAGCTCACCACGGACTAGCGGCCAAGAGACCCAGTACTTC	CASSPRTSGQETQYF
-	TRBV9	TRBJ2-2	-	TGTGCCAGCAGCGTACTCCCCATCCCGAACACCGGGGAGCTGTTTTTT	CASSVLPIPNTGELFF
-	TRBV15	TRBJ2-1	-	TGTGCCACCAGCAGAGGTGGTGGGGCCTACAATGAGCAGTTCTTC	CATSRGGGAYNEQFF
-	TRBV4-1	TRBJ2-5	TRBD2	TGCGCCAGCAGCCAAGAGAGTAGCGGGAAAGAGACCCAGTACTTC	CASSQESSGKETQYF
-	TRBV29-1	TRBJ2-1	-	TGCAGCTTACAAGGCGGGACTCGCTCCTACAATGAGCAGTTCTTC	CSLQGGTRSYNEQFF
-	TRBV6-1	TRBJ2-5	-	TGTGCCAGCAGAAAGCAAGAGACCCAGTACTTC	CASRKQETQYF
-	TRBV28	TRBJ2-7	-	TGTGCCAGCAGTGCATTCAGGGATCGAACCTACGAGCAGTACTTC	CASSAFRDRTYEQYF
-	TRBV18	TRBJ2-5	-	TGTGCCAGCTCACCCGGACAGCTCGAGACCCAGTACTTC	CASSPGQLETQYF
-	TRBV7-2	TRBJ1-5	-	TGTGCCAGCAGTCCCGGGTCGGTTCGCAATCAGCCCCAGCATTTT	CASSPGSVRNQPQHF
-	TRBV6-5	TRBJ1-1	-	TGTGCCAGCAGTTACGGGCAAAACACTGAAGCTTTCTTT	CASSYGQNTEAFF
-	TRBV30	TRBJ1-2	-	TGTGCCTGGAGGGGCGGAGCACAGTACTCACCCTATGGCTACACCTTC	CAWRGGAQYSPYGYTF
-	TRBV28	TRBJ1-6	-	TGTGCCAGCAGTTTGCAGGGACAAGCTGTATCACCCCTCCACTTT	CASSLQGQAVSPLHF
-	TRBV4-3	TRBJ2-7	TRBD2	TGCGCCAGCAGCCAAGAGGGGCGGGAGAGCTCCTACGAGCAGTACTTC	CASSQEGRESSYEQYF
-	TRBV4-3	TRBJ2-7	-	TGCGCCAGCAGTCGGGACAACTACGAGCAGTACTTC	CASSRDNYEQYF
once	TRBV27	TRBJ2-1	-	TGTGCCAGCAGTTTATTAGGACCGGGAGCCCTGGCCAATGAGCAGTTCTTC	CASSLLGPGALANEQFF
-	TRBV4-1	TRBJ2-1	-	TGCGCCAGCTCCTTCGGGAAGTACAATGAGCAGTTCTTC	CASSFGKYNEQFF